These 28 T cell receptor beta chains came from one sample sequenced in a study of blood T cell repertoires in COVID-19 (dated by TCRdb to 2019 to 2021). Libraries were built with the immunoSEQ multiplex PCR assay. TCRdb stores this immuneACCESS table with in-frame sequences only. Part of the clones is absent; in the studies checked, under half of the shortfall reflects unresolved V genes, and no reason is known for the rest. The sample yields 99,000 or so clones; roughly 80% were counted once. 15% to 19% of the sample is in the top ten clones. Input material: peripheral blood. The receptors were sampled from a woman older than 75 with acute or convalescent COVID-19.

The chain combines TRBV30 with TRBJ2-1; weak D call: TRBD2 (5 bases). Germline loops: CDR1 GTSNPN, CDR2 SVGIG (reference sequence). The CDR3 spans 14 residues. V lost 4 bases and J 8 bases, leaving 18 bases between the germline ends. The CDR3 sequence: CAWNREAGMYEQFF. CDR3 DNA: TGTGCCTGGAATAGGGAAGCCGGGATGTATGAGCAGTTCTTC.

The V call is TRBV6-5, the J call TRBJ1-2; TRBD1 aligns across 7 bases. The CDR3 is made up of 13 amino acids. Trimming removed 6 bases from V and 4 bases from J; junction bases left unmatched: 5. The germline gives CDR1 MNHEY, CDR2 SVGAGI. In nucleotides, the CDR3 is TGTGCCAGCAGCCGACAGGGTCCCTATGGCTACACCTTC. The encoded protein is CASSRQGPYGYTF.

The sample holds one count of this clone. The chain employs TRBV6-2 or TRBV6-3 and TRBJ2-3; tentatively, D is TRBD1 (6 bases). The V gene's germline CDR1 is MNHEY and CDR2 SVGEGT. Trimming cost V 5 bases and J 4 bases, with 22 bases left between them. The CDR3 runs 17 residues. The CDR3 nucleotides are TGTGCCAGCAGTCACCGGACTGGGGCAGGGGAATCAGATACGCAGTATTTT. Its protein is CASSHRTGAGESDTQYF.

The rearrangement uses TRBV21-1 and TRBJ2-7; the DNA was not used to check the table's D call, TRBD1. TRBV21-1 is annotated as a pseudogene. The CDR3 consists of 17 residues. The CDR3 spells CASPQKWEQGVTYEQYV. CDR3 in DNA: TGTGCCAGCCCCCAGAAATGGGAACAGGGAGTAACCTACGAGCAGTACGTC.

The genes are TRBV3-1 (or the pseudogene TRBV3-2) and TRBJ1-4; the match to TRBD1 covers 7 bases. This CDR3 has 16 amino acids. With 4 bases clipped from V and 7 bases from J, the junction kept 12 bases outside the gene matches. Germline-derived CDR1 and CDR2 are LGHDT and YNNKEL (reference sequence). The CDR3 loop reads CASSLKGGYRGEKLFF. CDR3 nucleotide sequence: TGTGCCAGCAGCCTCAAAGGGGGGTACAGGGGTGAAAAACTGTTTTTT.

The chain uses TRBV5-1 and TRBJ2-2; 8 nucleotides line up with TRBD1. Per the germline V gene, CDR1 is SGHRS and CDR2 is YFSETQ. The CDR3 sequence is 15 residues long. V dropped 0 bases and J dropped 7; count of bases not matched to a gene: 5. CDR3 in DNA: TGCGCCAGCAGCTTGGGCGGACAGGGTATCGGGGAGCTGTTTTTT. Translated, it gives CASSLGGQGIGELFF.

V gene TRBV6-2 or TRBV6-3 combines with J gene TRBJ2-7; 7 bases line up with TRBD2. Germline V lookup: CDR1 MNHEY, CDR2 SVGEGT. V shed 2 bases, J shed 0 bases, and the junction held 4 bases outside the gene matches. The CDR3 covers 15 residues. This CDR3 is CASSYPGLSSYEQYV. Here the CDR3 DNA reads TGTGCCAGCAGTTACCCGGGACTAAGCTCCTACGAGCAGTACGTC.

The table lists this clone with a count of one. The V and J genes are TRBV29-1 and TRBJ1-2; D not resolved. Germline V gives CDR1 SQVTM, CDR2 ANQGSEA. The CDR3 loop spans 12 amino acids. V shed 0 bases and J shed 4 bases, with 6 bases lying between them. The CDR3 here is CSVEEAGYGYTF. The CDR3 DNA sequence: TGCAGCGTTGAAGAGGCGGGCTATGGCTACACCTTC.

The chain combines TRBV6-5 with TRBJ2-1, with D possibly being TRBD2 (5 bases). The CDR3 length is 13 residues. V lost 4 bases and J 5 bases, leaving 9 bases between the germline ends. Germline-derived CDR1 and CDR2 are MNHEY and SVGAGI. The CDR3 spells CASSFSGDNEQFF. CDR3 nucleotides: TGTGCCAGCAGTTTTTCCGGGGACAATGAGCAGTTCTTC.

As regards this clone: Additional DNA sequences in this sample encode the identical CDR3. V usage is TRBV10-3 and J usage is TRBJ2-1, with 11 bases that match TRBD2. Germline CDR1 reads ENHRY; CDR2 reads SYGVKD. V was clipped by 6 bases and J by 6 bases; unmatched bases: 4. The CDR3 runs to 14 residues. The CDR3 is CAIRPGTSGNEQFF. The CDR3 coding sequence is TGTGCCATCAGGCCCGGGACTAGCGGCAATGAGCAGTTCTTC.

This clone was detected a few times. The chain has TRBV11-2 and TRBJ2-2, with 16 bases aligning to TRBD2. Germline V gene data show CDR1 as SGHAT and CDR2 as FQNNGV. V gave up 5 bases and J gave up 9 bases; unmatched junction bases: 15. The CDR3 extends over 19 amino acids. CDR3 nucleotide sequence: TGTGCCAGCAGCAGTCCGGGACTAGCGGGAGGGCCGGTGTATAGGGAGCTGTTTTTT. Translating it yields CASSSPGLAGGPVYRELFF.

The chain combines TRBV7-9 with TRBJ2-7; D may be TRBD1 (6 bases). V dropped 1 base and J dropped 6 bases, with 19 bases sitting between them. The length of the CDR3 is 16 residues. Germline CDR1 and CDR2: SEHNR and FQNEAQ (reference sequence). The CDR3: CASSLGVTGIELEQYF. The DNA for the CDR3 is TGTGCCAGCAGCTTAGGGGTCACAGGGATTGAACTCGAGCAGTACTTC. Variable domain in full (rest from reference TRBV7-9 and TRBJ2-7): DTGVSQNPRHKITKRGQNVTFRCDPISEHNRLYWYRQTLGQGPEFLTYFQNEAQLEKSRLLSDRFSAERPKGSFSTLEIQRTEQGDSAMYLCASSLGVTGIELEQYFGPGTRLTVT.

This clone has a handful of counts. The chain uses TRBV5-4 and TRBJ2-3; TRBD1 is a possible D gene (5 bases). The CDR3 has 14 amino acids. Trimming took 4 bases from V and 2 from J, leaving 11 bases between them. Germline V gene sequence: CDR1 SGHNT, CDR2 YYREEE (reference sequence). The CDR3 DNA reads as TGTGCCAGCAGCGCTAAGACAGACACAGATACGCAGTATTTT. Translating gives CASSAKTDTDTQYF.

This clone was recorded only once. This chain joins TRBV15 and TRBJ1-2; D is perhaps TRBD1 (5 bases). Trimming left V 1 base short and J 8 bases short, with 14 bases between. The CDR3 totals 14 residues. The germline V gene encodes CDR1 LNHNV and CDR2 YYDKDF (reference sequence). CDR3: CATSRVERQSGYTF. In DNA form, the CDR3 reads TGTGCCACCAGCAGAGTTGAGAGACAGTCCGGCTACACCTTC.

This chain uses TRBV6-5 with TRBJ1-5; D perhaps matches TRBD1 (6 bases). Deletions cut 10 bases from V and 5 bases from J, with 15 bases between. Germline-derived CDR1 and CDR2 are MNHEY and SVGAGI. The CDR3 is 13 residues long. The CDR3 region is CATRRGAYQPQHF. The CDR3 DNA sequence: TGTGCCACCAGACGGGGGGCCTATCAGCCCCAGCATTTT.

The genes are TRBV10-3 and TRBJ2-5; no definite D call. Per the germline V gene, CDR1 is ENHRY and CDR2 is SYGVKD. V lost 10 bases to trimming and J lost 2 bases, with 11 bases between them. This CDR3 comprises 12 residues. The CDR3 here is CASGGTQETQYF. As DNA, the CDR3 is TGTGCCAGTGGCGGCACGCAAGAGACCCAGTACTTC.

The V and J genes are TRBV5-1 and TRBJ1-1, with unresolved D. This CDR3 has 12 amino acids. V was cut by 2 bases and J by 10 bases, with 12 bases left in between. CDR1 is SGHRS and CDR2 is YFSETQ in the germline V gene. CDR3 residues: CASSFAGIGAFF. The CDR3 DNA reads as TGCGCCAGCAGCTTTGCGGGAATCGGAGCTTTCTTT. Filled out from reference TRBV5-1 and TRBJ1-1, the complete variable domain reads KAGVTQTPRYLIKTRGQQVTLSCSPISGHRSVSWYQQTPGQGLQFLFEYFSETQRNKGNFPGRFSGRQFSNSRSEMNVSTLELGDSALYLCASSFAGIGAFFGQGTRLTVV.

The chain is built from TRBV6-5 and TRBJ2-1; 7 bases map to TRBD1. CDR3 length: 12 residues. Trimming removed 7 bases from V and 4 bases from J; junction bases left unmatched: 1. Germline CDR1 MNHEY, CDR2 SVGAGI. The CDR3 protein is CASTGGYNEQFF. For the CDR3, the DNA is TGTGCCAGCACAGGGGGATACAATGAGCAGTTCTTC.

The genes are TRBV11-2 and TRBJ2-1; D ambiguous. Germline CDR1 is SGHAT and CDR2 is FQNNGV. The CDR3 sequence is 15 residues long. With 1 base removed from V and 0 bases from J, the gap between germline ends came to 7 bases. The CDR3: CASSLGRSSYNEQFF. CDR3 DNA: TGTGCCAGCAGCTTAGGACGGAGCTCCTACAATGAGCAGTTCTTC.

The rearrangement links TRBV28 to TRBJ1-5; tentative D call: TRBD1 (5 bases). The CDR3 sequence is 12 residues long. Germline-derived CDR1 and CDR2 are MDHEN and SYDVKM. The CDR3 loop is CAAKGVNQPQHF. CDR3 DNA: TGTGCAGCAAAAGGGGTTAATCAGCCCCAGCATTTT. The full variable domain, in which reference TRBV28 and TRBJ1-5 provide the parts outside the CDR3, is DVKVTQSSRYLVKRTGEKVFLECVQDMDHENMFWYRQDPGLGLRLIYFSYDVKMKEKGDIPEGYSVSREKKERFSLILESASTNQTSMYLCAAKGVNQPQHFGDGTRLSIL.

This clone was counted a few times. V is TRBV28 and J is TRBJ2-1; the match to TRBD2 covers 12 bases. CDR3 length: 15 residues. V dropped 5 bases and J dropped 9; count of bases not matched to a gene: 8. Per the germline V gene, CDR1 is MDHEN and CDR2 is SYDVKM. The CDR3 DNA is TGTGCCAGCAGTACCCCTAGCGGGAGGGCCTTTGAGCAGTTCTTC. This gives the protein CASSTPSGRAFEQFF.

The chain employs TRBV7-9 and TRBJ2-5; D remains ambiguous. Per germline, CDR1 SEHNR and CDR2 FQNEAQ (reference sequence). The ends were cut back, 6 bases at V and 5 bases at J, with 16 bases in the middle. The CDR3 runs 14 residues. CDR3 DNA sequence: TGTGCCAGCAGTAGGTCGACACCTCCCGAGACCCAGTACTTC. Translating gives CASSRSTPPETQYF.

V and J are TRBV9 and TRBJ2-3, with TRBD2 as a possible D gene (6 bases). Germline values: CDR1 SGDLS, CDR2 YYNGEE. CDR3 size: 14 residues. The V gene lost 1 base and the J gene lost 4 bases, with 10 bases spanning the gap. In DNA, the CDR3 is TGTGCCAGCAGCGTACATAGCGGAGCAGATACGCAGTATTTT. Translation gives CASSVHSGADTQYF.

This clone showed up just a few times. The V gene is TRBV14, the J gene TRBJ1-1; 10 bases map to TRBD1. The germline V gene has CDR1 SGHDN and CDR2 FVKESK. J gave up 1 base and V 5 bases, and 10 bases lay outside the gene matches. This CDR3 is built from 17 residues. The CDR3 is CASSSTGGLSGNTEAFF. The DNA of the CDR3 is TGTGCCAGCAGCTCGACAGGGGGCTTAAGTGGGAACACTGAAGCTTTCTTT. The full variable domain, with the rest looked up from reference TRBV14 and TRBJ1-1, is EAGVTQFPSHSVIEKGQTVTLRCDPISGHDNLYWYRRVMGKEIKFLLHFVKESKQDESGMPNNRFLAERTGGTYSTLKVQPAELEDSGVYFCASSSTGGLSGNTEAFFGQGTRLTVV.

The rearrangement links TRBV5-1 to TRBJ2-7, with TRBD1 as a possible D gene (6 bases). V was pared by 3 bases and J by 1 base, with 14 bases between. CDR3 length equals 15 residues. Germline V CDR1 and CDR2: SGHRS, YFSETQ. The CDR3 DNA follows: TGCGCCAGCAGCTACCGGGACACCAATTCCTACGAGCAGTACGTC. Translating gives CASSYRDTNSYEQYV.

The rearrangement joins TRBV6-6 to TRBJ1-1; TRBD1 matches 11 bases. The CDR3 has 16 amino acids. The junction had 10 bases not matched to a gene; V was cut back by 4 bases and J by 6 bases. Germline CDR1 is MNHNY and CDR2 is SVGAGI (reference sequence). In nucleotides, the CDR3 is TGTGCCAGCAGTTCAGGGACAGGGGGTGTTGGGGCTGAAGCTTTCTTT. Translated: CASSSGTGGVGAEAFF.

The J gene is TRBJ1-1, the V gene TRBV7-9; D unresolved. Germline CDR1 is SEHNR and CDR2 is FQNEAQ (reference sequence). V was shortened by 5 bases and J by 1 base, with 8 bases between the two germline ends. This CDR3 is built from 13 residues. The chain's CDR3 is CASSPYENTEAFF. CDR3 sequence (DNA): TGTGCCAGCAGCCCCTACGAGAACACTGAAGCTTTCTTT.

This clone has just one count. The chain links TRBV3-1 (or the pseudogene TRBV3-2) to TRBJ2-3; D ambiguous. Per the germline V gene, CDR1 is LGHDT and CDR2 is YNNKEL (reference sequence). The V and J ends lost 6 bases and 4 bases respectively, with 5 bases between them. The CDR3 totals 11 residues. The CDR3 protein is CASRQADTQYF. The CDR3, as DNA: TGTGCCAGCAGGCAGGCAGATACGCAGTATTTT.